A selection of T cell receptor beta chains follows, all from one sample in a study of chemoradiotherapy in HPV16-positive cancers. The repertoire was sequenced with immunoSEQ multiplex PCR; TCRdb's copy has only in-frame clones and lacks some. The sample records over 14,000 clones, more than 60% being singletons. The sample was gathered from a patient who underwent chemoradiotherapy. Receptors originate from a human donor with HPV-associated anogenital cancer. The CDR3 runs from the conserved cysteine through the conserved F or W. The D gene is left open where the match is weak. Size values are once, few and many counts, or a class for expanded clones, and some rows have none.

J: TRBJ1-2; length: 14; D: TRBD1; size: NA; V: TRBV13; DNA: TGTGCCAGCAGCGGCCGGGACAGTCTCTATGGCTACACCTTC; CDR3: CASSGRDSLYGYTF
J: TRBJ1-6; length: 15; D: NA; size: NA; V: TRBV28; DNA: TGTGCCAGCAAGGACCGTGGCTCCTATAATTCACCCCTCCACTTT; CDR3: CASKDRGSYNSPLHF
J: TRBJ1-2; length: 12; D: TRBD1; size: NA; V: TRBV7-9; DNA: TGTGCCCAGGGGGGGGAACGTGATGGCTACACCTTC; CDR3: CAQGGERDGYTF
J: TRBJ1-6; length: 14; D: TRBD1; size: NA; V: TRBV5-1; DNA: TGCGCCAGCAGCCTGGGACAGGGAAATTCACCCCTCCACTTT; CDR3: CASSLGQGNSPLHF
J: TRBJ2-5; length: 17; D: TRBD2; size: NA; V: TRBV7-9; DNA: TGTGCCAGCACCCAATGGACTAGCGGGGGGGCCCGAGAGACCCAGTACTTC; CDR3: CASTQWTSGGARETQYF
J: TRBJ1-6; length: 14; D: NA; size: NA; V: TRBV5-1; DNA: TGCGCCAGCAGCTTGCAAAAAAGTAATTCACCCCTCCACTTT; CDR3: CASSLQKSNSPLHF
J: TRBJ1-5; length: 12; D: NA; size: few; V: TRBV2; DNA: TGTGCCCAAGGAGCAGGTAATCAGCCCCAGCATTTT; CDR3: CAQGAGNQPQHF
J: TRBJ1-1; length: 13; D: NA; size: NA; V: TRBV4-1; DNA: TGCGCCAGCAGCCAACGCGGGACGGTTGAAGCTTTCTTT; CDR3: CASSQRGTVEAFF
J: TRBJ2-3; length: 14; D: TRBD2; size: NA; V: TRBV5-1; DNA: TGCGCCAGTAACCAGCGGGGGGGCACAGATACGCAGTATTTT; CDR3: CASNQRGGTDTQYF
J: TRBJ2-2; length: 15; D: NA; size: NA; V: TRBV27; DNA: TGTGCCAGCAGTTTACAGGGTACAAGCACCGGGGAGCTGTTTTTT; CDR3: CASSLQGTSTGELFF
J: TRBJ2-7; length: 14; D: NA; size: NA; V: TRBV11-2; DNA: TGTGCCAGCAGCTTAGAGGACAGAGCCTACGAGCAGTACTTC; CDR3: CASSLEDRAYEQYF
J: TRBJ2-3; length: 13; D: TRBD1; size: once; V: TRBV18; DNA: TGTGCCGGACAGACAGGGGGCACAGATACGCAGTATTTT; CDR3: CAGQTGGTDTQYF
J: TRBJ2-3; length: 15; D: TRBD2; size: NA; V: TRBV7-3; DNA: TGTGCCAGCAGCCGGAGCGGGGGGGACACAGATACGCAGTATTTT; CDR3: CASSRSGGDTDTQYF
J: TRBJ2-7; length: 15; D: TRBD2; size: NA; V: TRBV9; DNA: TGTGCCAGCAGCGTAGCCGGGGAGGGGTACTACGAGCAGTACTTC; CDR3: CASSVAGEGYYEQYF
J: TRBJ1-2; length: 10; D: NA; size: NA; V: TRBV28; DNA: TGTGCCATCGGCGGCTATGGCTACACCTTC; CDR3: CAIGGYGYTF
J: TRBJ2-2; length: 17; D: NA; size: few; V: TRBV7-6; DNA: TGTGCCAGCAGCTTTGGGGCTCCTTTCGCGAACACCGGGGAGCTGTTTTTT; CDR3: CASSFGAPFANTGELFF
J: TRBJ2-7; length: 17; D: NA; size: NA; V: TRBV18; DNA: TGTGCCAGCTCACGCTCAACAAATCCGGGAGTTGGGTACGAGCAGTACTTC; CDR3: CASSRSTNPGVGYEQYF
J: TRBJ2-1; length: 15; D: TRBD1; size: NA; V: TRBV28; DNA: TGTGCCAGCAGTTCCATCGGGACAGGGGCCAATGAGCAGTTCTTC; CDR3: CASSSIGTGANEQFF
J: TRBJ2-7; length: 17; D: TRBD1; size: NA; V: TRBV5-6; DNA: TGTGCCAGCAGCTACCAAACCGGGACAGTTTCAAGCTACGAGCAGTACTTC; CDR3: CASSYQTGTVSSYEQYF
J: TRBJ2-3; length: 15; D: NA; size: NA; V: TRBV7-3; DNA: TGTGCCAGCAGCCCTGAGGGGGGACGCACAGATACGCAGTATTTT; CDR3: CASSPEGGRTDTQYF
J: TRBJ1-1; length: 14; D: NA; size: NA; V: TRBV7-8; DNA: TGTGCCAGCAGCTTTCGGGATATCGGCACTGAAGCTTTCTTT; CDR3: CASSFRDIGTEAFF
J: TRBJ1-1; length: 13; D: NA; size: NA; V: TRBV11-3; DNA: TGTGCCAGCAGCTTAGGGAATGGCGCTGAAGCTTTCTTT; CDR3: CASSLGNGAEAFF
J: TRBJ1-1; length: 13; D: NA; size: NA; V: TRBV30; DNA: TGTGCCTGGAACCGGGGGGCGCGCACTGAAGCTTTCTTT; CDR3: CAWNRGARTEAFF
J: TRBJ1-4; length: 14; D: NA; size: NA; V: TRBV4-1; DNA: TGCGCCAGCAGCCAAGCACAGAAGGGGGAAAAACTGTTTTTT; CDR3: CASSQAQKGEKLFF
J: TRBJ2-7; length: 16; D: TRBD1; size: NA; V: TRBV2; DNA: TGTGCCAGCAGCCTAAGCGGGACAGGGGTTTCGTCGAGGCAGTACTTC; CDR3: CASSLSGTGVSSRQYF
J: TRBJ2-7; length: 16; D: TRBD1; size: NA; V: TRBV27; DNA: TGTGCCAGCAGTCCTCCCGGGGACAGGGTTCCCTACGAGCAGTACTTC; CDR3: CASSPPGDRVPYEQYF
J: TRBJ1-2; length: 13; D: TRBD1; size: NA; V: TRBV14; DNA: TGTGCCAGCAGCCCGGGACAGGGTAGTGGCTACACCTTC; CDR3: CASSPGQGSGYTF
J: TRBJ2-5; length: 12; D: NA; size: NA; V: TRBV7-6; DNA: TGTGCCAGCAGCTCCCCGGGAGAGACCCAGTACTTC; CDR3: CASSSPGETQYF
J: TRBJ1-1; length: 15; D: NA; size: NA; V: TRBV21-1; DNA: TGTGCCAGCAGCAGAGATCGGGGACTGAACACTGAAGCTTTCTTT; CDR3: CASSRDRGLNTEAFF